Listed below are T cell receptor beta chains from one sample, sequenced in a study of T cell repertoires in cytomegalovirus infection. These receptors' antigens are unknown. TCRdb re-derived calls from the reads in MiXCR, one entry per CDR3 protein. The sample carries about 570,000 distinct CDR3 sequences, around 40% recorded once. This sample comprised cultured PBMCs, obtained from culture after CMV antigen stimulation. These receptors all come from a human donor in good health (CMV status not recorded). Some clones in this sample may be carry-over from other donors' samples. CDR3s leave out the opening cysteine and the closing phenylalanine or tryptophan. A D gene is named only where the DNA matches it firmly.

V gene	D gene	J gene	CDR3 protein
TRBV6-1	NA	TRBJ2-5	ASSPYGTQETQY
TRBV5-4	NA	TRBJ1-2	ASSSGQSRVGVRGYT
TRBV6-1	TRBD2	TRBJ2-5	ASRRAPSGGETQY
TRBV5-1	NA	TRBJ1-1	ASRPEGWTEAF
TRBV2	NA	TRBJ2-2	ASSKGGNTGELF
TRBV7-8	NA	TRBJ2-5	ASSSVEGHQETQY
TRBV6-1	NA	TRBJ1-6	ASGTGTINSPLH
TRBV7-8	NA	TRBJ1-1	ASSPWRNTEAF
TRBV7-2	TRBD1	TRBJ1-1	ASSLAPVRGLGTEAF
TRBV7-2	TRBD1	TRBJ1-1	ASSFNYRGDTEAF
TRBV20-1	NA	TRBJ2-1	SARDPGSGYNEQF
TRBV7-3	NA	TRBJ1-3	ASSHIRNTIY
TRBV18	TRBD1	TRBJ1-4	ASSPVTGGEKLF
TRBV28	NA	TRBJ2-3	ASSLTQYKY
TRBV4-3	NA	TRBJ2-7	ASSQGPQGRDEQY
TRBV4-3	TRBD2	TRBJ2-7	ASSPRLAILLEQY
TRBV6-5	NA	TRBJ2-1	ASSYFRQSPYNEQF
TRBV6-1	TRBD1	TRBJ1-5	AGGTASNQPQH
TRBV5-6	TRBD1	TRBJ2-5	ASSVTGGNQETQY
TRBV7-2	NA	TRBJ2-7	ASSRGDVGSYEQY
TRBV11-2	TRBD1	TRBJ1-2	ASSDHRGGGYGYT
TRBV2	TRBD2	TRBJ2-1	AGSRGLLNNEQF
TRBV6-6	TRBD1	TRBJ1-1	ASSINDRGHTEAF
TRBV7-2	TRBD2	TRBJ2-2	ASSPRTSVWGELF
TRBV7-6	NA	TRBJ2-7	ASSPPRGASYEQY